The rows below give T cell receptor beta chains drawn from one sample of a study of T cell responses to AZD1222 COVID-19 vaccine. Assay used: immunoSEQ multiplex PCR; TCRdb lists only in-frame clones, some missing. The repertoire has 55,000 to 75,000 clones, around 84% of them found once; the top ten carry about a fifth. Sequencing used peripheral blood, obtained on day 0 of AZD1222 vaccination. The receptor source for this set is an adult in good health. CDR3s include the opening cysteine and the closing phenylalanine or tryptophan. The order of the fields is clone size, J gene, D gene, V gene, CDR3 protein, CDR3 DNA. D genes are given only for firm matches. Size is stated for part of the rows, as once, few or many counts, or as a class when the clone is expanded.

>NA|TRBJ2-5|TRBD1|TRBV2
CASRTPGQGARLETQYF
TGTGCCAGCAGGACACCGGGACAGGGGGCGAGATTGGAGACCCAGTACTTC
>NA|TRBJ2-1|NA|TRBV6-6
CASSYLQTSEQFF
TGTGCCAGCAGTTACCTACAAACTAGTGAGCAGTTCTTC
>NA|TRBJ2-2|NA|TRBV7-2
CASSRYSTGELFF
TGTGCCAGCAGCCGCTATAGTACCGGGGAGCTGTTTTTT
>NA|TRBJ2-7|NA|TRBV11-3
CASSRGRQPIYEQYF
TGTGCCAGCAGCCGAGGGCGACAGCCGATCTACGAGCAGTACTTC
>NA|TRBJ1-5|NA|TRBV19
CASSWGGEPQHF
TGTGCCAGTAGTTGGGGGGGAGAGCCCCAGCATTTT
>NA|TRBJ2-2|TRBD2|TRBV30
CAWSVGGVNTGELFF
TGTGCCTGGAGTGTGGGAGGGGTAAACACCGGGGAGCTGTTTTTT
>NA|TRBJ1-4|NA|TRBV3-1/TRBV3-2
CASSQDWGFATNEKLFF
TGTGCCAGCAGCCAAGACTGGGGATTTGCAACTAATGAAAAACTGTTTTTT
>once|TRBJ2-7|NA|TRBV5-1
CASSNPRSPFEQYF
TGCGCCAGCAGCAACCCACGGAGCCCCTTCGAGCAGTACTTC
>NA|TRBJ2-1|TRBD2|TRBV7-6
CASSLGAGRDEQFF
TGTGCCAGCAGCTTAGGAGCAGGGAGGGATGAGCAGTTCTTC
>NA|TRBJ2-7|NA|TRBV10-1
CASSEFGNEQYF
TGCGCCAGCAGTGAGTTTGGGAACGAGCAGTACTTC
>NA|TRBJ2-1|NA|TRBV4-2
CASSQDRQTQREQFF
TGTGCCAGCAGCCAAGATCGACAGACTCAGAGGGAGCAGTTCTTC
>NA|TRBJ1-2|TRBD1|TRBV27
CASSQTRTGSGYTF
TGTGCCAGCAGTCAAACACGGACAGGGTCTGGCTACACCTTC
>few|TRBJ2-6|NA|TRBV18
CASTADSGANVLTF
TGTGCCAGCACCGCAGACTCTGGGGCCAACGTCCTGACTTTC
>NA|TRBJ1-2|NA|TRBV5-8
CASSLGGIRGYTF
TGTGCCAGCAGCTTGGGTGGCATTCGTGGCTACACCTTC
>NA|TRBJ2-1|NA|TRBV19
CASSPTQSSYNEQFF
TGTGCCAGTAGTCCCACCCAGAGCTCCTACAATGAGCAGTTCTTC
>NA|TRBJ1-5|NA|TRBV7-2
CASSPYQGNQPQHF
TGTGCCAGCAGCCCCTACCAGGGGAATCAGCCCCAGCATTTT
>NA|TRBJ1-1|TRBD1|TRBV28
CASSSGQVWAFF
TGTGCCAGCAGTTCAGGACAGGTCTGGGCTTTCTTT
>NA|TRBJ1-2|TRBD1|TRBV6-6
CASSPTGIIIYGYTF
TGTGCCAGCAGCCCGACAGGGATTATTATCTATGGCTACACCTTC
>NA|TRBJ2-4|TRBD1|TRBV29-1
CSVEDPDRDRNIQYF
TGCAGCGTTGAAGACCCGGACAGGGATAGAAACATTCAGTACTTC
>NA|TRBJ2-4|TRBD2|TRBV5-4
CASSPWGGLAKNIQYF
TGTGCCAGCAGCCCGTGGGGGGGTTTAGCCAAAAACATTCAGTACTTC
>NA|TRBJ1-2|NA|TRBV4-1
CASSHQGKVHGYTF
TGCGCCAGCAGCCATCAGGGAAAGGTTCATGGCTACACCTTC
>NA|TRBJ2-3|TRBD1|TRBV11-3
CASSPRGPKQGDRADTQYF
TGTGCCAGCAGCCCAAGAGGGCCCAAACAGGGGGATAGGGCAGATACGCAGTATTTT
>many|TRBJ1-2|NA|TRBV10-3
CAISEWSPAHYGYTF
TGTGCCATCAGTGAGTGGTCACCTGCTCACTATGGCTACACCTTC
>NA|TRBJ2-4|NA|TRBV2
CASSGRGPAKNIQYF
TGTGCCAGCAGTGGGCGGGGACCGGCCAAAAACATTCAGTACTTC
>NA|TRBJ1-2|NA|TRBV2
CASSGAGGFNYGYTF
TGTGCCAGCAGTGGGGCAGGAGGGTTTAACTATGGCTACACCTTC
>NA|TRBJ1-1|NA|TRBV20-1
CSAPRYTEAFF
TGCAGTGCTCCTAGATACACTGAAGCTTTCTTT
>NA|TRBJ2-1|NA|TRBV4-1
CASSPGLNNEQFF
TGCGCCAGCAGCCCGGGACTCAACAATGAGCAGTTCTTC
>once|TRBJ1-5|NA|TRBV5-6
CASSMGGSGNQPQHF
TGTGCCAGCAGTATGGGAGGGTCGGGAAATCAGCCCCAGCATTTT
>NA|TRBJ1-3|NA|TRBV18
CASSPPRVGNTIYF
TGTGCCAGCTCACCACCCCGGGTTGGAAACACCATATATTTT
>NA|TRBJ1-6|TRBD1|TRBV13
CASSKQTTGKDSPLHF
TGTGCCAGCAGCAAGCAAACGACAGGGAAGGATTCACCCCTCCACTTT
>once|TRBJ1-6|TRBD1|TRBV5-3
CARNQDRAAYNSPLHF
TGTGCCAGAAACCAGGACAGGGCTGCCTATAATTCACCCCTCCACTTT
>NA|TRBJ2-3|NA|TRBV10-2
CASSEIYSPLMDTQYF
TGCGCCAGCAGTGAGATATATTCACCCTTAATGGATACGCAGTATTTT
>NA|TRBJ2-3|NA|TRBV5-1
CASSLRSPADTQYF
TGCGCCAGCAGCTTGAGGTCCCCCGCGGATACGCAGTATTTT
>NA|TRBJ2-1|NA|TRBV19
CASSLEPSFYNEQFF
TGTGCCAGTAGTCTAGAGCCCTCCTTTTACAATGAGCAGTTCTTC
>NA|TRBJ1-6|TRBD1|TRBV19
CASREGQHNSPLHF
TGTGCCAGTAGAGAGGGACAGCATAATTCACCCCTCCACTTT
>few|TRBJ1-2|TRBD1|TRBV5-1
CASSLWTGGGYTF
TGCGCCAGCAGCTTGTGGACAGGGGGAGGCTACACCTTC
>few|TRBJ2-2|NA|TRBV10-1
CASRLGPRTGELFF
TGCGCCAGCAGACTCGGCCCGAGGACCGGGGAGCTGTTTTTT
>few|TRBJ1-1|NA|TRBV6-5
CASIKRGMNTEAFF
TGTGCCAGCATCAAGCGGGGGATGAACACTGAAGCTTTCTTT
>NA|TRBJ1-1|NA|TRBV7-9
CASSSPYSEAFF
TGTGCCAGCAGCTCCCCTTACTCTGAAGCTTTCTTT
>NA|TRBJ1-2|NA|TRBV7-9
CASSPGGYGYTF
TGTGCCAGCAGCCCCGGGGGCTATGGCTACACCTTC
>NA|TRBJ1-3|NA|TRBV27
CASSLRDGNTIYF
TGTGCCAGCAGTTTAAGGGACGGAAACACCATATATTTT
>NA|TRBJ2-5|TRBD2|TRBV19
CASSIYGGEETQYF
TGTGCCAGTAGTATATACGGGGGGGAAGAGACCCAGTACTTC
>NA|TRBJ1-2|NA|TRBV6-4
CASRGGPNYGYTF
TGTGCCAGCCGAGGGGGACCGAACTATGGCTACACCTTC
>NA|TRBJ1-2|NA|TRBV18
CASSPEARSYGYTF
TGTGCCAGCTCACCTGAGGCCAGGAGCTATGGCTACACCTTC
>NA|TRBJ2-3|NA|TRBV20-1
CSASSSSTDTQYF
TGCAGTGCTAGTTCTTCTAGCACAGATACGCAGTATTTT
>NA|TRBJ2-7|TRBD2|TRBV6-5
CASRPGTSGSSEQYF
TGTGCCAGCAGACCCGGGACTAGCGGGTCCAGCGAGCAGTACTTC
>NA|TRBJ2-1|NA|TRBV24-1
CATSASSYNEQFF
TGTGCCACCAGTGCGAGTAGTTACAATGAGCAGTTCTTC
>NA|TRBJ1-6|NA|TRBV19
CASSRNGPDDGSYNSPLHF
TGTGCCAGTAGTAGAAACGGGCCGGACGACGGCTCCTATAATTCACCCCTCCACTTT
>NA|TRBJ1-5|NA|TRBV5-1
CASSLGGRGQPQHF
TGCGCCAGCAGCTTGGGGGGGCGCGGTCAGCCCCAGCATTTT
>NA|TRBJ1-5|NA|TRBV19
CASSMTADQPQHF
TGTGCCAGTAGTATGACGGCCGATCAGCCCCAGCATTTT
>NA|TRBJ1-3|TRBD1|TRBV12-5
CASGWGQHSGNTIYF
TGTGCTAGTGGTTGGGGACAGCACTCTGGAAACACCATATATTTT
>NA|TRBJ2-7|TRBD2|TRBV3-1/TRBV3-2
CASSQEREETYEQYF
TGTGCCAGCAGCCAGGAGCGGGAGGAAACCTACGAGCAGTACTTC
>NA|TRBJ1-5|NA|TRBV27
CASSLWGTEHYSNQPQHF
TGTGCCAGCAGTTTATGGGGCACGGAGCACTATAGCAATCAGCCCCAGCATTTT
>NA|TRBJ1-4|NA|TRBV18
CASSHQRAGDEKLFF
TGTGCCAGCTCACACCAAAGGGCGGGGGATGAAAAACTGTTTTTT
>NA|TRBJ2-4|NA|TRBV6-5
CASTPIGGLGNIQYF
TGTGCCAGCACCCCGATCGGGGGCCTGGGGAACATTCAGTACTTC